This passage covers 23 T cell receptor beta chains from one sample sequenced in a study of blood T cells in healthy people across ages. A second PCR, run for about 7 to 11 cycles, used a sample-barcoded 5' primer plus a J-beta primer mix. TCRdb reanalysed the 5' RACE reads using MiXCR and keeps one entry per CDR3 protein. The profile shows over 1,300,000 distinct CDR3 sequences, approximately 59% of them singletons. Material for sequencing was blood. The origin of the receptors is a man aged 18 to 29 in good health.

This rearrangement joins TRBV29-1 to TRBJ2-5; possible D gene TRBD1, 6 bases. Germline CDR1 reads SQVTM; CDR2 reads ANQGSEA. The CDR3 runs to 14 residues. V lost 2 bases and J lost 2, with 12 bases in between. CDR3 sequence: CSVEYRGRQETQYF. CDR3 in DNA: TGCAGCGTTGAATATAGGGGGAGACAAGAGACCCAGTACTTC.

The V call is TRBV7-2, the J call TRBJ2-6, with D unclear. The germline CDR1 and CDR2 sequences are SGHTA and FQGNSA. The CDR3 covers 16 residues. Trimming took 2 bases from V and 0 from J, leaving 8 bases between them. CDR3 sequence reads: CASSLQSSSGANVLTF. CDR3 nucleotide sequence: TGTGCCAGCAGCTTACAGTCGAGCTCTGGGGCCAACGTCCTGACTTTC. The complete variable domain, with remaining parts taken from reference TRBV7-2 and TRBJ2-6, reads GAGVSQSPSNKVTEKGKDVELRCDPISGHTALYWYRQSLGQGLEFLIYFQGNSAPDKSGLPSDRFSAERTGGSVSTLTIQRTQQEDSAVYLCASSLQSSSGANVLTFGAGSRLTVL.

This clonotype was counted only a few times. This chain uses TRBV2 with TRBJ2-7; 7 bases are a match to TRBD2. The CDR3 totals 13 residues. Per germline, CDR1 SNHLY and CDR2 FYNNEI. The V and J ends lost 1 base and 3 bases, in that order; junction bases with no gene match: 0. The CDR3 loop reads CASSEERGYEQYF. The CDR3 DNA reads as TGTGCCAGCAGTGAAGAGCGGGGCTACGAGCAGTACTTC.

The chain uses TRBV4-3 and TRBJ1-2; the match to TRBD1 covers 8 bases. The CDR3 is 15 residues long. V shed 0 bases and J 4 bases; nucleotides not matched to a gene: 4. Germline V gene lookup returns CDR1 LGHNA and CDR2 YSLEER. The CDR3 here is CASSQEGQGSYGYTF. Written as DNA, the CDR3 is TGCGCCAGCAGCCAAGAAGGACAGGGCTCCTATGGCTACACCTTC.

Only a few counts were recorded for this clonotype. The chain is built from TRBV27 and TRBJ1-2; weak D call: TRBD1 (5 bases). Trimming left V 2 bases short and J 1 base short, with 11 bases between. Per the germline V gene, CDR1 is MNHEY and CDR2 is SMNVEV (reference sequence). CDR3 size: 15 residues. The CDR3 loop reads CASSLAPGGNYGYTF. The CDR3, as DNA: TGTGCCAGCAGTTTAGCCCCCGGGGGTAACTATGGCTACACCTTC.

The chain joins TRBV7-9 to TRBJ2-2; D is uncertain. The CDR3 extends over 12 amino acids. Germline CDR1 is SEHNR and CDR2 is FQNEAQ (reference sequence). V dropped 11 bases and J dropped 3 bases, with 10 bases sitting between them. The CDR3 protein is CALIWDTGELFF. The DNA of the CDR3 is TGTGCCCTCATCTGGGACACCGGGGAGCTGTTTTTT.

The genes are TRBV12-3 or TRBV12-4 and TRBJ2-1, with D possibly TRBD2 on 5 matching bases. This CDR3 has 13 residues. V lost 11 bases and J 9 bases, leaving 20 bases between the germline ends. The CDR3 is CACCGWQGSEQFF. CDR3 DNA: TGTGCCTGCTGTGGCTGGCAAGGGAGTGAGCAGTTCTTC.

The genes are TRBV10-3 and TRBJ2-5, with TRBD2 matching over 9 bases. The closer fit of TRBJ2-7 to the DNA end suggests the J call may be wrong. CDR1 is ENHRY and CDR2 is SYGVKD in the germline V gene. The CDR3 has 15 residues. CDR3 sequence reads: CATEERASGNYEQYF. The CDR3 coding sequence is TGTGCCACGGAAGAGCGGGCTAGCGGGAACTACGAGCAGTACTTC.

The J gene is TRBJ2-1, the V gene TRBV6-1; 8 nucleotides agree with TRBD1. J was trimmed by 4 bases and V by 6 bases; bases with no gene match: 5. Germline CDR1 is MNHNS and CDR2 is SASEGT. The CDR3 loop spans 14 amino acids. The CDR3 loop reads CASRDRTGYNEQFF. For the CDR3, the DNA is TGTGCCAGCAGAGACCGGACAGGGTACAATGAGCAGTTCTTC.

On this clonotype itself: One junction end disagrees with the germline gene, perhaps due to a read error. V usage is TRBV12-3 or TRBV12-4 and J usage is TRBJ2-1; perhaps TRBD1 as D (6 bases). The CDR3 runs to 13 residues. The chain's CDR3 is CASSLGQFNERFF. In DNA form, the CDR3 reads TGTGCCAGCAGCCTAGGACAGTTCAATGAGCGGTTCTTC.

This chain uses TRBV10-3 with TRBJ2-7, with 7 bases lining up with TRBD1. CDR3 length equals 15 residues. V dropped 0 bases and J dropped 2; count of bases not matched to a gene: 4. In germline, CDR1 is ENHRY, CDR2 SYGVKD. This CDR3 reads CAISESTGTTYEQYF. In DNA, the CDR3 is TGTGCCATCAGTGAGTCGACAGGGACGACCTACGAGCAGTACTTC.

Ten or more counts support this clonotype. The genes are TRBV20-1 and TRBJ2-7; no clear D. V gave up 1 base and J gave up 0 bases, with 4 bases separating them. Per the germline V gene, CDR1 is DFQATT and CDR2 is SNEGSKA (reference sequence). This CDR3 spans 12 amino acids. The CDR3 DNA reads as TGCAGTGCTAGAGGTTACTCCTACGAGCAGTACTTC. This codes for CSARGYSYEQYF.

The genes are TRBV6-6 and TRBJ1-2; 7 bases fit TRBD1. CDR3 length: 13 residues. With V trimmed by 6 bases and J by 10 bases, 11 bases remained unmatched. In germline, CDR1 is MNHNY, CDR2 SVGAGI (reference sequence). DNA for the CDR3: TGTGCCAGCAGCACTACTTACGACAGGGCCTACACCTTC. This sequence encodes CASSTTYDRAYTF.

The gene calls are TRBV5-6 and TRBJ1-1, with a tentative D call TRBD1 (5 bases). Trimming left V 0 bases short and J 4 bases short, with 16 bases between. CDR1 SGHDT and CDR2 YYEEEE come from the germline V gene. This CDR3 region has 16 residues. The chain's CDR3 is CASSLVAGTSTTEAFF. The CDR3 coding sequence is TGTGCCAGCAGCTTGGTGGCAGGGACCTCCACCACTGAAGCTTTCTTT.

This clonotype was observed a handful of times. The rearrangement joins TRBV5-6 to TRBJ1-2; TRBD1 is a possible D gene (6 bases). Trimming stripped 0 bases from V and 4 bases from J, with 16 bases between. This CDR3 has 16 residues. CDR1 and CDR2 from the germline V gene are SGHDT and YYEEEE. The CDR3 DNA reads TGTGCCAGCAGCTTGGCCCGGGCAGGGGCCCGCTATGGCTACACCTTC. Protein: CASSLARAGARYGYTF.

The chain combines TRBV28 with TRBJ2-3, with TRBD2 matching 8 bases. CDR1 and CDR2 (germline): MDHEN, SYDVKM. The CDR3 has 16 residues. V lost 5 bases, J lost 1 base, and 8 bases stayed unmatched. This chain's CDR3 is CASSPLLRGGTDTQYF. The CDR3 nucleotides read TGTGCCAGCAGTCCCCTTTTGCGGGGGGGCACAGATACGCAGTATTTT.

Here the CDR3 DNA reads TGTGCCAGCAGCCGAAAACCGGATTACCTGGGTGAGCAGTTCTTC. This codes for CASSRKPDYLGEQFF. The chain has TRBV6-2 or TRBV6-3 and TRBJ2-1, with D hard to call. Germline V gene data show CDR1 as MNHEY and CDR2 as SVGEGT. The CDR3 is 15 residues long. V lost 6 bases and J lost 9, with 21 bases in between.

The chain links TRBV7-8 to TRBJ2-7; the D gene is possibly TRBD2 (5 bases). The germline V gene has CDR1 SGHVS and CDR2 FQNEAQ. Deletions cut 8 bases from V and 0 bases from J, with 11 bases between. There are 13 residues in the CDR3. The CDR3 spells CASGTRSSYEQYF. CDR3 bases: TGTGCCAGCGGAACTAGAAGCTCCTACGAGCAGTACTTC.

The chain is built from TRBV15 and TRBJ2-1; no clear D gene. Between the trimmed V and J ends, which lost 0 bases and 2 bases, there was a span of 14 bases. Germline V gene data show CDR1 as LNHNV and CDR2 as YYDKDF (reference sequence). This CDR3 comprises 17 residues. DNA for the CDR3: TGTGCCACCAGCAGAGATTCGGCGAGAGACCCCTACAATGAGCAGTTCTTC. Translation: CATSRDSARDPYNEQFF.

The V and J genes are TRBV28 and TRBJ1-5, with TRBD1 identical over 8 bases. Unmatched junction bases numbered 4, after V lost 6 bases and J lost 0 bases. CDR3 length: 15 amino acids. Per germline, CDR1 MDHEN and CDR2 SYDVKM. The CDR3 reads CASRDRDYSNQPQHF. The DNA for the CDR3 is TGTGCCAGCAGGGACAGGGACTATAGCAATCAGCCCCAGCATTTT.

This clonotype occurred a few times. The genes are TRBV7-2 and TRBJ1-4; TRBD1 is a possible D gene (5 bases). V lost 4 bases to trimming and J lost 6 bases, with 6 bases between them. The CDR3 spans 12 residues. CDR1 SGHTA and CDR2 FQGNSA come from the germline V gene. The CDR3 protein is CASSWGDEKLFF. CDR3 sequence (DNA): TGTGCCAGCAGCTGGGGGGATGAAAAACTGTTTTTT.

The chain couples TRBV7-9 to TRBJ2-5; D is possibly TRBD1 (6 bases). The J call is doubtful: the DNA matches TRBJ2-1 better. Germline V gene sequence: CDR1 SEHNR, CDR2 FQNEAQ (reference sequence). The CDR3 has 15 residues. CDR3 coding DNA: TGTGCCAGCAGCTTACCGGGGACATTCCAAGAGACCCAGTTCTTC. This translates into CASSLPGTFQETQFF.

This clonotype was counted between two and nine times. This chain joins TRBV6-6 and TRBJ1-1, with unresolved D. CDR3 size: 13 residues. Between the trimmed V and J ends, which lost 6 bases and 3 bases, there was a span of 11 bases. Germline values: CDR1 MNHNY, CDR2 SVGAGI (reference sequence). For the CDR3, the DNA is TGTGCCAGCAGCCAGGAGCGGGACACTGAAGCTTTCTTT. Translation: CASSQERDTEAFF.